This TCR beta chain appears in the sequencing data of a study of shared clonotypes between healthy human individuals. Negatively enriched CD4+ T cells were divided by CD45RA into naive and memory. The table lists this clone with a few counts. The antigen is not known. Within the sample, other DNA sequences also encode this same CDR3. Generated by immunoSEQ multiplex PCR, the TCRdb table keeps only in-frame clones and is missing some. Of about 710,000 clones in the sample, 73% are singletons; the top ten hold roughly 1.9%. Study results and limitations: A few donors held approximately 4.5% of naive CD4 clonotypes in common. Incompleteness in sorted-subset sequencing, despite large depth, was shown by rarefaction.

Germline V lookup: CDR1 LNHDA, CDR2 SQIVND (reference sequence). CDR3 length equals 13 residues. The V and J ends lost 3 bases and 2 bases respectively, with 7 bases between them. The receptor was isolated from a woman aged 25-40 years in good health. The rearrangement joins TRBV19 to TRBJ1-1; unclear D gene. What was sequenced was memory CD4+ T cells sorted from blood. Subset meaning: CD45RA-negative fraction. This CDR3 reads CASSIGINTEAFF. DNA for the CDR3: TGTGCCAGTAGTATTGGGATCAACACTGAAGCTTTCTTT.